Presented here are 15 T cell receptor beta chains from one specimen sequenced in a study of cytomegalovirus exposure and HLA in healthy donors. Profiling relied on immunoSEQ multiplex PCR, and the TCRdb table lists in-frame clones only, not all of them. The sample lists about 280,000 clones; around 89% were seen once. The sequencing sample was made of PBMCs. These TCRs come from a woman aged 18-29 years in good health and CMV-seronegative.

This chain connects TRBV25-1 to TRBJ1-2; D is unclear. The V gene lost 6 bases and the J gene lost 6 bases, with 14 bases spanning the gap. CDR1 is MGHDK and CDR2 is SYGVNS in the germline V gene. This CDR3 comprises 13 residues. CDR3 nucleotides: TGTGCCAGCAGCAAAGCCGGAGTGGATGGCTACACCTTC. Its protein product is CASSKAGVDGYTF.

V and J are TRBV15 and TRBJ1-1, with a tentative D call TRBD1 (5 bases). CDR3 length equals 16 residues. Germline V gene lookup returns CDR1 LNHNV and CDR2 YYDKDF (reference sequence). Trimming pared 0 bases from V and 5 bases from J, leaving 16 bases between. This CDR3 reads CATSRDFGGSGTEAFF. The CDR3, as DNA: TGTGCCACCAGCAGAGATTTTGGGGGGTCGGGTACTGAAGCTTTCTTT.

This clone was detected once. This sample also contains other DNA sequences that code for the same CDR3. The chain couples TRBV18 to TRBJ2-7; D remains unclear. The CDR3 consists of 13 residues. V shed 2 bases and J shed 4 bases, with 9 bases lying between them. CDR1 is KGHSH and CDR2 is LQKENI in the germline V gene. This chain's CDR3 is CASSPGTGYEQYF. CDR3 DNA: TGTGCCAGCTCACCAGGCACGGGTTACGAGCAGTACTTC. Full variable domain (remainder filled in from reference TRBV18 and TRBJ2-7): NAGVMQNPRHLVRRRGQEARLRCSPMKGHSHVYWYRQLPEEGLKFMVYLQKENIIDESGMPKERFSAEFPKEGPSILRIQQVVRGDSAAYFCASSPGTGYEQYFGPGTRLTVT.

CDR3 sequence reads: CATQIGPSPDTQYF. Here the CDR3 DNA reads TGTGCCACCCAGATAGGTCCTAGCCCCGATACGCAGTATTTT. The chain couples TRBV19 to TRBJ2-3; perhaps TRBD2 as D (5 bases). Between the trimmed V and J ends, which lost 10 bases and 6 bases, there was a span of 20 bases. CDR3 length equals 14 residues. Germline loops: CDR1 LNHDA, CDR2 SQIVND (reference sequence).

This chain joins TRBV10-3 and TRBJ2-7; 9 bases are shared with TRBD2. In germline, CDR1 is ENHRY, CDR2 SYGVKD. The V and J ends lost 10 bases and 4 bases, in that order; junction bases with no gene match: 17. The CDR3 sequence is 16 residues long. The CDR3 DNA follows: TGTGCCACCCGAGCGGGGGTAGCGGGAGTTGGGTACGAGCAGTACTTC. It yields the protein CATRAGVAGVGYEQYF.

The chain couples TRBV9 to TRBJ2-1; tentatively, D is TRBD2 (5 bases). The V and J ends lost 0 bases and 4 bases respectively, with 11 bases between them. CDR1 is SGDLS and CDR2 is YYNGEE in the germline V gene. The CDR3 totals 15 residues. This CDR3 reads CASSVDRTGYNEQFF. In DNA, the CDR3 is TGTGCCAGCAGCGTAGATCGAACGGGGTACAATGAGCAGTTCTTC.

V usage is TRBV27 and J usage is TRBJ1-2, with D perhaps matching TRBD1 (5 bases). V was pared by 3 bases and J by 8 bases, with 13 bases between. The CDR3 loop spans 13 amino acids. In germline, CDR1 is MNHEY, CDR2 SMNVEV (reference sequence). CDR3 in DNA: TGTGCCAGCAGTTTTCCGGGACTAGTCGGCTACACCTTC. Protein product: CASSFPGLVGYTF.

The V call is TRBV5-1, the J call TRBJ1-5; 8 positions agree with TRBD1. The CDR3 totals 19 residues. The V segment lost 3 bases and the J segment 4 bases; nucleotides outside the gene matches: 18. Germline values: CDR1 SGHRS, CDR2 YFSETQ. CDR3 sequence: CASSSRMGLGQASNQPQHF. In DNA form, the CDR3 reads TGCGCCAGCAGCTCACGGATGGGACTGGGACAGGCTTCAAATCAGCCCCAGCATTTT. Complete variable domain (other parts from reference TRBV5-1 and TRBJ1-5): KAGVTQTPRYLIKTRGQQVTLSCSPISGHRSVSWYQQTPGQGLQFLFEYFSETQRNKGNFPGRFSGRQFSNSRSEMNVSTLELGDSALYLCASSSRMGLGQASNQPQHFGDGTRLSIL.

The V gene is TRBV4-1, the J gene TRBJ1-2; TRBD1 is a possible D gene (5 bases). The CDR3 totals 14 residues. V dropped 3 bases and J dropped 5 bases, with 13 bases sitting between them. CDR1 is MGHRA, CDR2 YSYEKL, per germline. The CDR3 bases are TGCGCCAGCAGCCAGGGTGGGGGGGTTTATGGCTACACCTTC. Translated: CASSQGGGVYGYTF.

The chain is built from TRBV5-1 and TRBJ2-2; 9 bases line up with TRBD2. The V gene's germline CDR1 is SGHRS and CDR2 YFSETQ. The V gene end was trimmed by 0 bases and the J gene end by 6 bases; junction bases not matched to a gene: 6. The CDR3 runs 16 residues. CDR3 bases: TGCGCCAGCAGCTTGGCGGCGGGAGGGCCACCCGGGGAGCTGTTTTTT. Its protein product is CASSLAAGGPPGELFF. The full variable domain, rest sourced from reference TRBV5-1 and TRBJ2-2, is KAGVTQTPRYLIKTRGQQVTLSCSPISGHRSVSWYQQTPGQGLQFLFEYFSETQRNKGNFPGRFSGRQFSNSRSEMNVSTLELGDSALYLCASSLAAGGPPGELFFGEGSRLTVL.

This chain links TRBV5-1 with TRBJ1-1; TRBD1 aligns across 9 bases. Germline V gives CDR1 SGHRS, CDR2 YFSETQ. The length of the CDR3 is 15 residues. J gave up 5 bases and V 4 bases, and 9 bases lay outside the gene matches. CDR3 nucleotides: TGCGCCAGCAGCCGGGACAGGGCCACGTGGACTGAAGCTTTCTTT. This gives the protein CASSRDRATWTEAFF.

V usage is TRBV6-1 and J usage is TRBJ2-1; 7 bases agree with TRBD1. Germline CDR1 reads MNHNS; CDR2 reads SASEGT. With 10 bases clipped from V and 3 bases from J, the junction kept 6 bases outside the gene matches. This CDR3 is built from 13 residues. CDR3 protein: CATGRDSYNEQFF. For the CDR3, the DNA is TGTGCCACAGGCCGGGACAGCTACAATGAGCAGTTCTTC.

The chain is built from TRBV6-6 and TRBJ1-2; D not resolved. This CDR3 has 14 residues. V was shortened by 2 bases and J by 1 base, with 8 bases between the two germline ends. Per the germline V gene, CDR1 is MNHNY and CDR2 is SVGAGI (reference sequence). The CDR3 sequence: CASSYGGRNYGYTF. The CDR3 coding sequence is TGTGCCAGCAGTTACGGAGGCCGTAACTATGGCTACACCTTC.

This sequence joins TRBV5-1 and TRBJ2-3; 9 bases are a match to TRBD2. V lost 0 bases to trimming and J lost 0 bases; unmatched junction nucleotides: 5. Germline V gives CDR1 SGHRS, CDR2 YFSETQ. This CDR3 region has 17 residues. CDR3 coding DNA: TGCGCCAGCAGCTTGGCCGGGACTAGCAGAAGCACAGATACGCAGTATTTT. This translates into CASSLAGTSRSTDTQYF.

The chain employs TRBV18 and TRBJ2-7; D gene uncertain. Germline CDR1 reads KGHSH; CDR2 reads LQKENI. The CDR3 runs 13 residues. Trimming stripped 5 bases from V and 1 base from J, with 9 bases between. The CDR3, as DNA: TGTGCCAGCTCATCTCAGGTTTCCTACGAGCAGTACTTC. Translating gives CASSSQVSYEQYF.